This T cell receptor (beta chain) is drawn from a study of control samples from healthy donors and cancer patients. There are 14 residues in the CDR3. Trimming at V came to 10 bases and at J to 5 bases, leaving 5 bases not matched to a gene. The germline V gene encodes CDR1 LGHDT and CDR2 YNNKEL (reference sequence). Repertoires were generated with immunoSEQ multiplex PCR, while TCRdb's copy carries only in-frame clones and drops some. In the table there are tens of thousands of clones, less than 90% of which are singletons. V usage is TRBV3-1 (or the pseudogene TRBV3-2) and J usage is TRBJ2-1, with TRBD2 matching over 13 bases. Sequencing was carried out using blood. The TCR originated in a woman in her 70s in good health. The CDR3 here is CATGLAGANNEQFF. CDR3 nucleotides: TGTGCCACAGGACTAGCGGGGGCAAACAATGAGCAGTTCTTC.